This entry lists 18 T cell receptor beta chains sequenced from one sample in a study of T cell responses to AZD1222 COVID-19 vaccine (dated by TCRdb to the early 2020s). Reading the label with the study, this specimen's time point is: baseline before first vaccination. The receptor library was made with the immunoSEQ multiplex PCR assay. This immuneACCESS table, as held by TCRdb, lists in-frame sequences with V and J called but not all clones. Of the missing ones, under half trace to an unresolved V gene in checked studies; the others have no known cause. Present in this sample are around 140,000 clones, 80% to 90% of which were seen just once. Around 4.9% of the sample rests with the top ten. Specimen: peripheral blood, collected on day 0 of AZD1222 vaccination. These receptors came from an adult in good health.

The V gene is TRBV27, the J gene TRBJ1-5; tentative D call: TRBD1 (5 bases). V was cut by 0 bases and J by 1 base, with 13 bases left in between. The CDR3 spans 17 residues. In germline, CDR1 is MNHEY, CDR2 SMNVEV (reference sequence). In DNA, the CDR3 is TGTGCCAGCAGTTTATCGGGCGGGTGGGGGAGCAATCAGCCCCAGCATTTT. It is translated as CASSLSGGWGSNQPQHF.

The chain employs TRBV12-3 or TRBV12-4 and TRBJ1-1; the D gene is possibly TRBD1 (5 bases). Trimming took 8 bases from V and 5 from J, leaving 15 bases between them. The CDR3 is 13 residues long. CDR3 in DNA: TGTGCCAGCGCGCTTCCAGGGTCGACTGAAGCTTTCTTT. As protein: CASALPGSTEAFF.

This rearrangement joins TRBV6-5 to TRBJ2-1, with TRBD2 matching 14 bases. Germline lookup yields CDR1 MNHEY and CDR2 SVGAGI. This CDR3 is built from 13 residues. V trimming: 7 bases; J trimming: 13 bases; junction bases outside the gene matches: 6. CDR3 nucleotide sequence: TGTGCCAGCAACCAAGGGACTAGCGGGAGTCAGTTCTTC. Its protein product is CASNQGTSGSQFF.

Only a few counts were recorded for this clone. V and J are TRBV27 and TRBJ1-2; no definite D call. Trimming took 6 bases from V and 14 from J, leaving 22 bases between them. The germline V gene has CDR1 MNHEY and CDR2 SMNVEV (reference sequence). The CDR3 totals 13 residues. As DNA, the CDR3 is TGTGCCAGCAGGCGGGAGGGTCAGATCGGTAGAACCTTC. It specifies CASRREGQIGRTF.

The V gene is TRBV2, the J gene TRBJ2-3; TRBD2 agrees at 12 bases. V trimming: 9 bases; J trimming: 8 bases; junction bases outside the gene matches: 9. The CDR3 has 14 residues. Germline V gene sequence: CDR1 SNHLY, CDR2 FYNNEI. The CDR3 coding sequence is TGTGCCAGTACGCTAGCGGGAGGGCGGGGTACGCAGTATTTT. Translating gives CASTLAGGRGTQYF.

This chain connects TRBV24-1 to TRBJ1-6; no reliable D call. Germline V lookup: CDR1 KGHDR, CDR2 SFDVKD. The CDR3 contains 15 residues. V lost 7 bases and J lost 5, with 14 bases in between. Here the CDR3 reads CATRRPGSHNSPLHF. As DNA, the CDR3 is TGTGCCACCAGACGACCAGGCAGCCATAATTCACCCCTCCACTTT.

V usage is TRBV2 and J usage is TRBJ2-1; tentatively, D is TRBD1 (5 bases). The germline V and J ends were trimmed by 8 bases and 9 bases, with 11 bases remaining between them. This CDR3 spans 11 amino acids. Germline loops: CDR1 SNHLY, CDR2 FYNNEI. The CDR3 nucleotides are TGTGCCAGCCAGGGAACGGGTGAGCAGTTCTTC. This sequence encodes CASQGTGEQFF.

The rearrangement uses TRBV7-3 and TRBJ2-1; D is possibly TRBD2 (5 bases). CDR1 and CDR2 from the germline V gene are SGHTA and FQGTGA. The V end was cut by 5 bases, the J end by 4 bases, with 9 bases between. The CDR3 contains 13 residues. CDR3 residues: CASSNTSYNEQFF. The CDR3 DNA sequence: TGTGCCAGCAGCAATACTAGTTACAATGAGCAGTTCTTC.

The chain has TRBV4-3 and TRBJ1-3; 7 bases map to TRBD1. This CDR3 region has 16 residues. CDR1 and CDR2 from the germline V gene are LGHNA and YSLEER. The V segment lost 1 base and the J segment 0 bases; nucleotides outside the gene matches: 3. DNA of the CDR3: TGCGCCAGCAGCCAAGCGGCAGGGGGCTCTGGAAACACCATATATTTT. Protein product: CASSQAAGGSGNTIYF.

The genes are TRBV28 and TRBJ2-1; D gene ambiguous. There are 12 residues in the CDR3. V was pared by 5 bases and J by 3 bases, with 5 bases between. Per the germline V gene, CDR1 is MDHEN and CDR2 is SYDVKM. The CDR3 loop reads CASSQNYNEQFF. CDR3 sequence (DNA): TGTGCCAGCAGTCAAAACTACAATGAGCAGTTCTTC.

The chain recombines TRBV3-1 (or the pseudogene TRBV3-2) with TRBJ2-5, with D unresolved. V was pared by 4 bases and J by 5 bases, with 14 bases between. The V gene's germline CDR1 is LGHDT and CDR2 YNNKEL (reference sequence). This CDR3 has 14 residues. The CDR3 loop is CASSRLRFSETQYF. CDR3 coding DNA: TGTGCCAGCAGCCGTCTGAGGTTTTCGGAGACCCAGTACTTC.

This chain links TRBV6-5 with TRBJ2-7, with TRBD1 identical over 8 bases. Germline CDR1 reads MNHEY; CDR2 reads SVGAGI. The CDR3 is 15 residues long. The ends lost 0 bases at V and 3 bases at J; junction bases unmatched: 4. The CDR3 DNA follows: TGTGCCAGCAGTTACTCCACAGGGGGGAACTACGAGCAGTACTTC. Protein: CASSYSTGGNYEQYF.

This clone was observed a handful of times. The chain uses TRBV6-2 or TRBV6-3 and TRBJ2-7; no clear D. The CDR3 covers 15 residues. V was shortened by 2 bases and J by 0 bases, with 11 bases between the two germline ends. Germline-derived CDR1 and CDR2 are MNHEY and SVGEGT. The CDR3: CASSYGVGHSYEQYF. In DNA, the CDR3 is TGTGCCAGCAGTTACGGTGTAGGGCACTCCTACGAGCAGTACTTC.

The chain carries TRBV27 and TRBJ1-2; 10 bases agree with TRBD1. The CDR3 totals 16 residues. CDR1 and CDR2 (germline): MNHEY, SMNVEV (reference sequence). V shed 0 bases, J shed 5 bases, and the junction held 6 bases outside the gene matches. The CDR3 coding sequence is TGTGCCAGCAGTTTATCCGGGACAGGGGTGAGGTATGGCTACACCTTC. Protein product: CASSLSGTGVRYGYTF.

For the CDR3, the DNA is TGTGCCAGCGAGTGGGGGCGCAATCAGCCCCAGCATTTT. The encoded protein is CASEWGRNQPQHF. This chain connects TRBV28 to TRBJ1-5; tentatively, D is TRBD1 (6 bases). There are 13 residues in the CDR3. The germline gives CDR1 MDHEN, CDR2 SYDVKM. The ends were cut back, 8 bases at V and 2 bases at J, with 10 bases in the middle.

V and J are TRBV5-1 and TRBJ1-2, with 7 bases lining up with TRBD1. The CDR3 is 15 amino acids. Per the germline V gene, CDR1 is SGHRS and CDR2 is YFSETQ. The J segment lost 0 bases and the V segment lost 4 bases, leaving 6 bases of the junction unmatched. The CDR3: CASSRGDRANYGYTF. The CDR3 region has the DNA TGCGCCAGCAGCAGGGGGGACAGAGCTAACTATGGCTACACCTTC.

CDR3 residues: CSASVVVGNEQFF. The DNA for the CDR3 is TGCAGTGCTAGTGTAGTCGTAGGCAATGAGCAGTTCTTC. This chain connects TRBV20-1 to TRBJ2-1, with D unclear. From germline, CDR1 is DFQATT and CDR2 SNEGSKA (reference sequence). Trimming cost V 3 bases and J 6 bases, with 12 bases left between them. This CDR3 is 13 amino acids long.

This chain joins TRBV27 and TRBJ2-2; D gene ambiguous. Germline CDR1 MNHEY, CDR2 SMNVEV (reference sequence). The CDR3 loop spans 14 amino acids. The V end lost 5 bases, the J end lost 1 base, and 8 bases lay between the germline ends. CDR3 sequence: CASSLRKNTGELFF. CDR3 bases: TGTGCCAGCAGTCTTCGGAAGAACACCGGGGAGCTGTTTTTT.